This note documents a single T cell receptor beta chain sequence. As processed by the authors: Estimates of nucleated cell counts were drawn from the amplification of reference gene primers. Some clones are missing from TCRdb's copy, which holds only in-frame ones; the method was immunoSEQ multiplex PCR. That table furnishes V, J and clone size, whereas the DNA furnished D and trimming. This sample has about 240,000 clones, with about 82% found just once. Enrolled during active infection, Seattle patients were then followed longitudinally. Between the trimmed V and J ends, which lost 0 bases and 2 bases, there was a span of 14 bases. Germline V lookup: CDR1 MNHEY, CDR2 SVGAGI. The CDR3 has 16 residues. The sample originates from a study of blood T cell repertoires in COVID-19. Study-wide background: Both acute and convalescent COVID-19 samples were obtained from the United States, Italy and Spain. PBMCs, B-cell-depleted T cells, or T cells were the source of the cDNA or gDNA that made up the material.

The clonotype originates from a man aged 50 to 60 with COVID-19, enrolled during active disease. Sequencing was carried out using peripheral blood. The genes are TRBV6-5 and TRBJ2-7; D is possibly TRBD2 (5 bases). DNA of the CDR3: TGTGCCAGCAGTTACTCAGGTTACCCGGGGACCTACGAGCAGTACTTC. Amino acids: CASSYSGYPGTYEQYF.